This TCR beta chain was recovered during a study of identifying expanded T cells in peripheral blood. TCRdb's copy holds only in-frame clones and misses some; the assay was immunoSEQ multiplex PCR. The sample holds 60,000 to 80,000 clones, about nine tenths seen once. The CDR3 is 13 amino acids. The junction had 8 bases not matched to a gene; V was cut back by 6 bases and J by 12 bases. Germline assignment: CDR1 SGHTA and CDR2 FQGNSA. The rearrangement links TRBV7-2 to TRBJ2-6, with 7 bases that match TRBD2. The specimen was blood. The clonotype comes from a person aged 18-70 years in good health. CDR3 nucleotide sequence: TGTGCCAGCAGAGGGCGGGGGAAGGGCGTCCTGACTTTC. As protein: CASRGRGKGVLTF.